Following are 22 T cell receptor beta chains from one sample sequenced in a study of CD8 T cells in ankylosing spondylitis. Using its own MiXCR run on the 5' RACE reads, TCRdb lists one record per CDR3 protein. The table lists roughly 220,000 distinct CDR3 sequences, under 12% of them singletons. What was sequenced was blood, either unsorted or a sorted T cell fraction (not recorded which). These TCRs come from a male donor with ankylosing spondylitis or in good health (not recorded which).

This clonotype was found many times. The chain carries TRBV12-3 or TRBV12-4 and TRBJ2-7, with D perhaps matching TRBD2 (6 bases). V dropped 3 bases and J dropped 6 bases, with 6 bases sitting between them. This CDR3 spans 11 amino acids. The CDR3 loop is CASSFSGEQYF. The CDR3 DNA is TGTGCCAGCAGTTTTAGCGGCGAGCAGTACTTC.

This clonotype appeared many times. The chain recombines TRBV5-1 with TRBJ2-1; TRBD1 agrees at 8 bases. The trim removed 4 bases at V and 2 bases at J, leaving 8 bases unmatched. The germline V gene encodes CDR1 SGHRS and CDR2 YFSETQ. CDR3 length equals 16 residues. The CDR3 nucleotides are TGCGCCAGCAGCCCGAGGGGGGACAGGACCTACAATGAGCAGTTCTTC. Translated, it gives CASSPRGDRTYNEQFF.

This clonotype was detected many times. CDR3 region: CSVQSGANVLTF. The CDR3 bases are TGCAGCGTACAGTCGGGGGCCAACGTCCTGACTTTC. The chain links TRBV29-1 to TRBJ2-6; D is unclear. In germline, CDR1 is SQVTM, CDR2 ANQGSEA. Deletions cut 6 bases from V and 4 bases from J, with 7 bases between. The CDR3 is made up of 12 amino acids. The full variable domain, with the rest looked up from reference TRBV29-1 and TRBJ2-6, is SAVISQKPSRDICQRGTSLTIQCQVDSQVTMMFWYRQQPGQSLTLIATANQGSEATYESGFVIDKFPISRPNLTFSTLTVSNMSPEDSSIYLCSVQSGANVLTFGAGSRLTVL.

This clonotype was detected a few times. The chain links TRBV6-5 to TRBJ1-4; D unresolved. CDR1 MNHEY and CDR2 SVGAGI come from the germline V gene. CDR3 length: 12 amino acids. Deletions cut 3 bases from V and 7 bases from J, with 6 bases between. CDR3 DNA: TGTGCCAGCAGTTATTATGGTGAAAAACTGTTTTTT. Encoded protein: CASSYYGEKLFF.

This clonotype was found a few times. The V and J genes are TRBV10-3 and TRBJ1-2, with 7 bases that match TRBD1. The CDR3 is 16 amino acids. V shed 0 bases and J 4 bases; nucleotides not matched to a gene: 8. The germline CDR1 and CDR2 sequences are ENHRY and SYGVKD. CDR3 nucleotide sequence: TGTGCCATCAGTGAGTCCGGACAGGAACGGTTCTATGGCTACACCTTC. Protein sequence: CAISESGQERFYGYTF.

This clonotype was seen repeatedly, ten times or more. The chain carries TRBV29-1 and TRBJ2-1; TRBD1 might be the D (6 bases). The V and J ends lost 6 bases and 3 bases respectively, with 18 bases between them. Germline loops: CDR1 SQVTM, CDR2 ANQGSEA. The CDR3 spans 15 residues. The CDR3 protein is CSVPGWGRIYNEQFF. The CDR3 nucleotides read TGCAGCGTCCCCGGATGGGGGCGAATCTACAATGAGCAGTTCTTC.

This clonotype was counted many times. V is TRBV7-2 and J is TRBJ2-4; D is undetermined. The CDR3 contains 12 residues. CDR1 and CDR2 from the germline V gene are SGHTA and FQGNSA. The V end lost 3 bases, the J end lost 1 base, and 1 base lay between the germline ends. The CDR3 nucleotides read TGTGCCAGCAGCTTGGCCAAAAACATTCAGTACTTC. This translates into CASSLAKNIQYF.

This clonotype came up many times. The gene calls are TRBV6-1 and TRBJ2-2; D call uncertain. This CDR3 has 16 amino acids. Germline values: CDR1 MNHNS, CDR2 SASEGT. The ends were cut back, 6 bases at V and 2 bases at J, with 16 bases in the middle. The CDR3 here is CASRMVAPPNTGELFF. For the CDR3, the DNA is TGTGCCAGCAGGATGGTAGCACCCCCCAACACCGGGGAGCTGTTTTTT.

This clonotype has a handful of counts. The rearrangement uses TRBV12-3 or TRBV12-4 and TRBJ2-5, with TRBD2 identical over 10 bases. The CDR3 totals 14 residues. Trimming at V came to 3 bases and at J to 5 bases, leaving 3 bases not matched to a gene. CDR3 sequence (DNA): TGTGCCAGCAGTTTTTTTAGCGGGGGGGAGACCCAGTACTTC. Residues: CASSFFSGGETQYF.

This sequence joins TRBV5-1 and TRBJ1-1; D unclear. This CDR3 spans 14 amino acids. The V end lost 1 base, the J end lost 0 bases, and 7 bases lay between the germline ends. Germline values: CDR1 SGHRS, CDR2 YFSETQ. CDR3 bases: TGCGCCAGCAGCTTGACGGCGCTGAACACTGAAGCTTTCTTT. Translation gives CASSLTALNTEAFF.

This chain links TRBV9 with TRBJ2-7; 8 bases fit TRBD1. The CDR3 loop spans 17 amino acids. Trimming took 3 bases from V and 3 from J; bases not matched to a gene: 14. The V gene's germline CDR1 is SGDLS and CDR2 YYNGEE. The CDR3: CASSARSGGRNLYEQYF. CDR3 bases: TGTGCCAGCAGCGCCCGCTCAGGGGGCAGGAATCTCTACGAGCAGTACTTC.

This clonotype was detected ten times or more. The chain couples TRBV5-1 to TRBJ2-4, with 9 bases matching TRBD1. Germline assignment: CDR1 SGHRS and CDR2 YFSETQ. CDR3 length: 15 amino acids. With 2 bases clipped from V and 8 bases from J, the junction kept 8 bases outside the gene matches. CDR3 bases: TGCGCCAGCAGCTTCTCGGACAGGGGCAGGGACATTCAGTACTTC. Protein sequence: CASSFSDRGRDIQYF.

In this sample, this clonotype turned up many times. This chain uses TRBV7-8 with TRBJ1-5; the D is unclear. Germline V gene data show CDR1 as SGHVS and CDR2 as FQNEAQ. Trimming took 0 bases from V and 0 from J, leaving 9 bases between them. The CDR3 is 16 amino acids. CDR3 amino acids: CASSLASGNSNQPQHF. The CDR3 nucleotides are TGTGCCAGCAGCTTAGCGTCAGGTAATAGCAATCAGCCCCAGCATTTT.

The chain joins TRBV7-9 to TRBJ2-7; D call uncertain. The CDR3 runs to 14 residues. Trimming shortened V by 0 bases and J by 1 base, and 7 bases separated the two germline ends. CDR1 and CDR2 from the germline V gene are SEHNR and FQNEAQ (reference sequence). In nucleotides, the CDR3 is TGTGCCAGCAGCTTAGCTGACACGTCCTACGAGCAGTACTTC. Its protein is CASSLADTSYEQYF.

As regards this clonotype: Compared with germline, one end of the junction differs, possibly owing to a read error. The genes are TRBV7-2 and TRBJ2-1; D might be TRBD1 (5 bases). Germline V lookup: CDR1 SGHTA, CDR2 FQGNSA. The CDR3 covers 15 residues. CDR3 coding DNA: TGTGCCAGCAGCTTAATCACAGGAACTTACAAGGAGCAGTTCTTC. Its translation is CASSLITGTYKEQFF.

This chain joins TRBV5-1 and TRBJ2-7; 8 bases match TRBD2. This CDR3 has 14 residues. Germline assignment: CDR1 SGHRS and CDR2 YFSETQ. The trim removed 4 bases at V and 3 bases at J, leaving 6 bases unmatched. CDR3 in DNA: TGCGCCAGCAGCCCGGAGGGACTAGGCTACGAGCAGTACTTC. Translating it yields CASSPEGLGYEQYF.

This CDR3 reads CASSRNRYSYEQYF. As DNA, the CDR3 is TGCGCCAGCAGCCGGAACAGGTACTCCTACGAGCAGTACTTC. The chain combines TRBV5-1 with TRBJ2-7; possible D gene TRBD1, 5 bases. CDR1 is SGHRS and CDR2 is YFSETQ in the germline V gene. The V gene lost 4 bases and the J gene lost 0 bases, with 11 bases spanning the gap. This CDR3 is 14 amino acids long.

In its sample, this clonotype was seen many times. The rearrangement uses TRBV12-3 or TRBV12-4 and TRBJ1-2; tentatively, D is TRBD1 (6 bases). Trimming left V 5 bases short and J 4 bases short, with 11 bases between. The CDR3 has 13 residues. CDR3 in amino acids: CASSDTGPYGYTF. The CDR3 nucleotides are TGTGCCAGCAGTGACACAGGGCCCTATGGCTACACCTTC.

The V and J genes are TRBV5-1 and TRBJ2-1; TRBD2 might be the D (5 bases). V was cut by 7 bases and J by 6 bases, with 11 bases left in between. Germline V gene data show CDR1 as SGHRS and CDR2 as YFSETQ. The CDR3 length is 12 residues. Here the CDR3 DNA reads TGCGCCAGCCGCCGGGAAGGCAATGAGCAGTTCTTC. Translation: CASRREGNEQFF.

As for this clonotype: Since a much larger clone is just one base distant, this may be a read error. The V gene is TRBV10-3, the J gene TRBJ2-1; 14 bases align to TRBD2. CDR1 and CDR2 from the germline V gene are ENHRY and SYGVKD. The CDR3 contains 18 residues. Trimming cost V 2 bases and J 8 bases; bases outside gene matches: 11. Here the CDR3 DNA reads TGTGCCATCAGTGAGGGACTAGCGGGGGGTCCTGATGCGGATGAGCAGTTCTTC. Amino acid sequence: CAISEGLAGGPDADEQFF.

This clonotype has a count of ten or more. The chain joins TRBV20-1 to TRBJ2-5, with 10 positions matching TRBD2. Unmatched junction bases numbered 3, after V lost 0 bases and J lost 2 bases. CDR1 DFQATT and CDR2 SNEGSKA come from the germline V gene (reference sequence). There are 15 residues in the CDR3. The CDR3 DNA follows: TGCAGTGCTAGAGATGCTAGCGGGGGTCAAGAGACCCAGTACTTC. This encodes CSARDASGGQETQYF.

This clonotype was observed at least ten times. The chain combines TRBV6-1 with TRBJ1-2, with D possibly TRBD1 on 5 matching bases. This CDR3 has 13 amino acids. Germline V gene lookup returns CDR1 MNHNS and CDR2 SASEGT. V dropped 4 bases and J dropped 4 bases, with 10 bases sitting between them. CDR3 sequence reads: CASSVDGAYGYTF. DNA for the CDR3: TGTGCCAGCAGTGTGGACGGGGCCTATGGCTACACCTTC.